Each of the 22 T cell receptor beta chains below was sequenced from the same sample in a study of T cell changes during pregnancy in multiple sclerosis. Method: immunoSEQ multiplex PCR; TCRdb's copy keeps in-frame clones and lacks some. The sample lists tens of thousands of clones, roughly nine tenths seen once, with 2.5% to 4% in the top ten. Sample: peripheral blood, taken in the first trimester of pregnancy. These receptors came from a female donor in good health, enrolled as a control in a pregnancy study.

The chain joins TRBV7-2 to TRBJ2-5; 8 bases are a match to TRBD2. V was clipped by 3 bases and J by 5 bases; unmatched bases: 8. Germline V gene sequence: CDR1 SGHTA, CDR2 FQGNSA. This CDR3 region has 15 residues. CDR3 DNA sequence: TGTGCCAGCAGCTTTAGCGGGACCCCCCGGGAGACCCAGTACTTC. Protein sequence: CASSFSGTPRETQYF.

The chain links TRBV6-5 to TRBJ1-2, with D maybe TRBD1 (6 bases). The V end was cut by 8 bases, the J end by 5 bases, with 21 bases between. The CDR3 covers 15 residues. Germline CDR1 reads MNHEY; CDR2 reads SVGAGI. CDR3 loop: CASWGSTGFLYGYTF. In DNA form, the CDR3 reads TGTGCCAGCTGGGGATCGACAGGCTTTTTATATGGCTACACCTTC.

A few counts support this clone. The chain combines TRBV5-6 with TRBJ1-2; 9 bases are shared with TRBD1. The germline gives CDR1 SGHDT, CDR2 YYEEEE. This CDR3 comprises 16 residues. V lost 5 bases and J lost 2; bases outside the gene matches: 10. In nucleotides, the CDR3 is TGTGCCAGCAGGGAATCGGGGACAGGGCTCAACTATGGCTACACCTTC. This encodes CASRESGTGLNYGYTF.

This clone was found once. V is TRBV4-2 and J is TRBJ1-3; D not certain. V lost 0 bases, J lost 0 bases, and 12 bases lay in between. CDR1 LGHNA and CDR2 YNFKEQ come from the germline V gene. The CDR3 sequence is 17 residues long. CDR3 coding DNA: TGTGCCAGCAGCCAAGATTTTGCGTTCTACTCTGGAAACACCATATATTTT. This sequence encodes CASSQDFAFYSGNTIYF.

The V call is TRBV28, the J call TRBJ2-3; 10 bases are a match to TRBD1. CDR3 length equals 14 residues. V trimming: 3 bases; J trimming: 6 bases; junction bases outside the gene matches: 3. Germline values: CDR1 MDHEN, CDR2 SYDVKM. DNA for the CDR3: TGTGCCAGCAGTTTGACAGGGGGCAGCGATACGCAGTATTTT. This translates into CASSLTGGSDTQYF.

This clone was seen just once. This sequence joins TRBV29-1 and TRBJ1-2, with TRBD1 as a possible D gene (5 bases). CDR3 size: 14 residues. Per germline, CDR1 SQVTM and CDR2 ANQGSEA. V dropped 0 bases and J dropped 4 bases, with 12 bases sitting between them. The CDR3 region is CSVEDLGTGYGYTF. DNA of the CDR3: TGCAGCGTTGAAGATCTTGGTACAGGCTATGGCTACACCTTC.

This clone was detected a few times. Other DNA sequences in this sample translate to the same CDR3. The V call is TRBV5-1, the J call TRBJ1-1; D gene ambiguous. Germline CDR1 is SGHRS and CDR2 is YFSETQ. The CDR3 consists of 11 residues. The ends were cut back, 0 bases at V and 7 bases at J, with 4 bases in the middle. The CDR3: CASSLAGEAFF. The CDR3 DNA reads as TGCGCCAGCAGCTTGGCCGGTGAAGCTTTCTTT.

CDR3 sequence (DNA): TGTGCCAGCAGCAAAGAGGGGTACGGGGAGCTGTTTTTT. This encodes CASSKEGYGELFF. V gene TRBV21-1 combines with J gene TRBJ2-2; TRBD1 is taken as the D call from the table, unchecked against the DNA. TRBV21-1 is a documented pseudogene. CDR3 length: 13 residues.

This chain connects TRBV6-6 to TRBJ1-6; perhaps TRBD1 as D (6 bases). In germline, CDR1 is MNHNY, CDR2 SVGAGI (reference sequence). V dropped 2 bases and J dropped 5 bases, with 13 bases sitting between them. The CDR3 extends over 16 amino acids. CDR3 loop: CASSYGQTKNNSPLHF. The DNA for the CDR3 is TGTGCCAGCAGTTACGGACAGACAAAAAATAATTCACCCCTCCACTTT.

This chain joins TRBV10-2 and TRBJ2-7; 8 bases match TRBD2. The germline V gene has CDR1 WSHSY and CDR2 SAAADI. Germline trimming cut 2 bases from V and 6 bases from J; bases unmatched to any gene: 6. The CDR3 has 14 residues. CDR3 bases: TGCGCCAGCAGTGAGGACGGGAGGGGCCTCGAGCAGTACTTC. It translates to CASSEDGRGLEQYF.

The J gene is TRBJ1-1, the V gene TRBV2, with no clear D. CDR1 SNHLY and CDR2 FYNNEI come from the germline V gene. The ends were cut back, 5 bases at V and 1 base at J, with 11 bases in the middle. The CDR3 has 14 residues. The CDR3 region has the DNA TGTGCCAGCAGTCCTAACTTTGCGAACACTGAAGCTTTCTTT. Encoded protein: CASSPNFANTEAFF.

This clone was counted a single time. The rearrangement uses TRBV15 and TRBJ2-3; 8 bases fit TRBD2. V dropped 3 bases and J dropped 4; count of bases not matched to a gene: 6. CDR1 is LNHNV and CDR2 is YYDKDF in the germline V gene (reference sequence). This CDR3 contains 15 residues. The CDR3: CATSRSGGQPDTQYF. The CDR3 DNA reads TGTGCCACCAGCAGGTCGGGGGGGCAGCCAGATACGCAGTATTTT.

To note about this clone: Germline and junction disagree at one end, which may indicate a read error. V usage is TRBV5-1 and J usage is TRBJ2-1; 9 bases align to TRBD2. The CDR3 extends over 13 amino acids. Germline V gives CDR1 SGHRS, CDR2 YFSETQ. The CDR3 DNA reads TGCGCCAGCAGCCTTTCTCCGGGACTAGCTTCGATCTTC. Its translation: CASSLSPGLASIF.

This chain uses TRBV5-6 with TRBJ2-3, with D possibly being TRBD1 (6 bases). CDR1 and CDR2 (germline): SGHDT, YYEEEE. The length of the CDR3 is 13 residues. V was trimmed by 4 bases and J by 3 bases, leaving 9 bases between them. This chain's CDR3 is CASSLTGTDTQYF. In nucleotides, the CDR3 is TGTGCCAGCAGCCTCACAGGGACAGATACGCAGTATTTT.

The chain combines TRBV7-8 with TRBJ1-1; D uncertain. CDR1 and CDR2 from the germline V gene are SGHVS and FQNEAQ. The ends were cut back, 4 bases at V and 3 bases at J, with 9 bases in the middle. The CDR3 loop spans 13 amino acids. Written as DNA, the CDR3 is TGTGCCAGCAGCTGGAGGGAGGACACTGAAGCTTTCTTT. Amino acid sequence: CASSWREDTEAFF.

This clone was found once. The rearrangement uses TRBV18 and TRBJ2-7, with TRBD2 as a possible D gene (5 bases). The CDR3 has 17 amino acids. V lost 3 bases and J lost 2, with 20 bases in between. From germline, CDR1 is KGHSH and CDR2 LQKENI. This CDR3 is CASSPLARGQNPYEQYF. The CDR3 nucleotides read TGTGCCAGCTCACCCCTGGCCCGAGGGCAAAACCCCTACGAGCAGTACTTC.

The J gene is TRBJ2-1, the V gene TRBV6-1; D possibly corresponds to TRBD1 (6 bases). This CDR3 is 16 amino acids long. Germline-derived CDR1 and CDR2 are MNHNS and SASEGT. V dropped 2 bases and J dropped 7 bases, with 18 bases sitting between them. CDR3 region: CASSEQGQGPGNEQFF. In DNA form, the CDR3 reads TGTGCCAGCAGTGAACAGGGGCAGGGCCCGGGGAATGAGCAGTTCTTC.

The genes are TRBV4-1 and TRBJ2-2, with D possibly matching TRBD2 (5 bases). The V and J ends lost 1 base and 6 bases respectively, with 9 bases between them. CDR3 size: 14 residues. Germline assignment: CDR1 MGHRA and CDR2 YSYEKL. The CDR3 loop reads CASSQGRGSGELFF. The CDR3, as DNA: TGCGCCAGCAGCCAAGGGCGAGGGTCCGGGGAGCTGTTTTTT.

V is TRBV6-5 and J is TRBJ2-7, with TRBD1 matching 9 bases. This CDR3 contains 15 residues. In germline, CDR1 is MNHEY, CDR2 SVGAGI. With 5 bases clipped from V and 4 bases from J, the junction kept 9 bases outside the gene matches. The CDR3 DNA reads TGTGCCAGCAGTGGCCTTGGGACAGGGTTGTACGAGCAGTACTTC. Translated: CASSGLGTGLYEQYF.

V usage is TRBV5-5 and J usage is TRBJ2-7; no clear D. Germline-derived CDR1 and CDR2 are SGHKS and YYEKEE (reference sequence). The V end was cut by 4 bases, the J end by 3 bases, with 8 bases between. CDR3 size: 12 residues. This chain's CDR3 is CASSPSYYEQYF. CDR3 coding DNA: TGTGCCAGCAGCCCTAGTTACTACGAGCAGTACTTC.

Note on this clone: Other nucleotide sequences from this sample produce the same CDR3. This sequence joins TRBV7-9 and TRBJ2-7; a weak D match, TRBD2 (5 bases). V was trimmed by 4 bases and J by 3 bases, leaving 10 bases between them. CDR3 length equals 13 residues. The germline V gene encodes CDR1 SEHNR and CDR2 FQNEAQ (reference sequence). DNA of the CDR3: TGTGCCAGCAGCTCCTCGGCGGGCTACGAGCAGTACTTC. The encoded protein is CASSSSAGYEQYF.

The chain has TRBV28 and TRBJ1-1, with D unclear. Trimming pared 10 bases from V and 1 base from J, leaving 13 bases between. Germline loops: CDR1 MDHEN, CDR2 SYDVKM. This CDR3 is built from 13 residues. The CDR3 spells CATLVPQNTEAFF. CDR3 nucleotides: TGTGCCACCCTAGTGCCGCAGAACACTGAAGCTTTCTTT.